Listed below are T cell receptor beta chains from one sample, sequenced in a study of blood T cell repertoires in COVID-19. The repertoire was sequenced with immunoSEQ multiplex PCR; TCRdb's copy has only in-frame clones and lacks some. Here the sample spans approximately 28,000 clones, approximately 87% being singletons. Sequencing input: peripheral blood. These receptors were obtained from a human donor in a cohort sampled during active COVID-19. Both conserved end residues are part of each CDR3. D genes are given only for firm matches. Part of the rows lack a size; the others show once, few, many or a class for expanded clones.

V gene	clone size	D gene	J gene	CDR3 protein	CDR3 DNA
TRBV6-2/TRBV6-3	few	.	TRBJ2-7	CASSDVGGRYEQYF	TGTGCCAGCAGTGACGTTGGGGGGAGGTACGAGCAGTACTTC
TRBV6-4	.	TRBD2	TRBJ2-3	CASSVELAGTDTQYF	TGTGCCAGCAGTGTGGAGCTAGCGGGGACAGATACGCAGTATTTT
TRBV4-2	.	TRBD1	TRBJ2-1	CASSQDVGQADYNEQFF	TGTGCCAGCAGCCAAGATGTTGGACAGGCTGATTACAATGAGCAGTTCTTC
TRBV6-5	once	TRBD2	TRBJ2-3	CASGGLAATDTQYF	TGTGCCAGCGGGGGACTAGCGGCCACAGATACGCAGTATTTT
TRBV20-1	.	.	TRBJ2-3	CSASSGTHSTDTQYF	TGCAGTGCGAGTTCCGGGACTCATAGCACAGATACGCAGTATTTT
TRBV27	.	TRBD2	TRBJ2-7	CASSLKPRLAGSYEQYF	TGTGCCAGCAGTTTAAAACCCCGGCTAGCGGGGTCCTACGAGCAGTACTTC
TRBV7-3	.	TRBD2	TRBJ2-2	CASSPKRGGSTGELFF	TGTGCCAGCAGCCCGAAGCGGGGGGGCTCTACCGGGGAGCTGTTTTTT
TRBV4-3	.	.	TRBJ2-3	CASSQVGGGTDTQYF	TGCGCCAGCAGCCAGGTCGGAGGGGGCACAGATACGCAGTATTTT
TRBV7-8	.	.	TRBJ1-2	CASTGGNYGYTF	TGTGCCAGCACCGGGGGGAACTATGGCTACACCTTC
TRBV7-6	.	TRBD2	TRBJ2-5	CASSGSSGGPQETQYF	TGTGCCAGCAGCGGATCTAGCGGGGGGCCTCAAGAGACCCAGTACTTC
TRBV11-2	.	TRBD2	TRBJ2-3	CASSLEARGGPDTQYF	TGTGCCAGCAGCTTAGAGGCGCGGGGGGGCCCAGATACGCAGTATTTT
TRBV6-2/TRBV6-3	.	.	TRBJ2-3	CASSYSIGLSDTQYF	TGTGCCAGCAGTTACTCGATAGGACTATCAGATACGCAGTATTTT
TRBV9	.	.	TRBJ1-4	CASSNPLETNEKLFF	TGTGCCAGCTCTAATCCTCTGGAGACTAATGAAAAACTGTTTTTT
TRBV19	.	TRBD1	TRBJ2-5	CASSTPRGGYVETQYF	TGTGCCAGTAGTACCCCCCGAGGGGGCTATGTCGAGACCCAGTACTTC
TRBV4-1	.	TRBD1	TRBJ2-7	CASSQDQTGETYEQYF	TGCGCCAGCAGCCAAGATCAAACAGGGGAGACCTACGAGCAGTACTTC
TRBV5-6	.	TRBD1	TRBJ1-4	CASSGGQGLDEKLFF	TGTGCCAGCAGCGGCGGACAGGGTCTTGATGAAAAACTGTTTTTT
TRBV19	.	.	TRBJ2-6	CASSIAKSGVGSGANVLTF	TGTGCCAGTAGTATAGCTAAGTCGGGAGTGGGCTCTGGGGCCAACGTCCTGACTTTC
TRBV27	.	TRBD1	TRBJ2-5	CASSPRDREETQYF	TGTGCCAGCAGTCCCCGGGACAGGGAAGAGACCCAGTACTTC
TRBV27	.	TRBD1	TRBJ1-1	CASSIRTGALSNTEAFF	TGTGCCAGCAGTATCCGGACAGGGGCCCTCTCCAACACTGAAGCTTTCTTT
TRBV18	.	.	TRBJ1-2	CASSPSGYGYTF	TGTGCCAGCTCACCATCCGGGTATGGCTACACCTTC
TRBV5-4	.	TRBD2	TRBJ2-2	CASSLQGLRGGKSTGELFF	TGTGCCAGCAGCTTGCAGGGGTTACGGGGGGGAAAGTCCACCGGGGAGCTGTTTTTT
TRBV4-1	.	.	TRBJ2-7	CASSQGTGNYEQYF	TGCGCCAGCAGCCAAGGCACGGGAAACTACGAGCAGTACTTC
TRBV3-1/TRBV3-2	.	TRBD1	TRBJ1-2	CASSPDRVGYGYTF	TGTGCCAGCAGTCCCGACAGGGTCGGCTATGGCTACACCTTC
TRBV4-1	.	TRBD2	TRBJ2-3	CASSQQGLAGGRVTDTQYF	TGCGCCAGCAGCCAGCAGGGACTAGCGGGGGGCCGAGTCACAGATACGCAGTATTTT
TRBV5-6	.	TRBD1	TRBJ2-7	CASSLPGQGDYEQYF	TGTGCCAGCAGCTTGCCCGGACAGGGGGACTACGAGCAGTACTTC
TRBV3-1/TRBV3-2	.	.	TRBJ2-2	CASSQGDTYTGELFF	TGTGCCAGCAGCCAAGGGGACACGTACACCGGGGAGCTGTTTTTT
TRBV10-3	once	TRBD1	TRBJ2-5	CAISPGTGGTQYF	TGTGCCATCAGTCCCGGGACAGGGGGGACCCAGTACTTC
TRBV5-1	.	TRBD2	TRBJ2-3	CASSRILTSADTQYF	TGCGCCAGCAGCCGAATTCTGACTAGCGCAGATACGCAGTATTTT
TRBV5-6	.	.	TRBJ1-1	CASSLAGRVDTEAFF	TGTGCCAGCAGCTTGGCCGGTCGGGTCGACACTGAAGCTTTCTTT
TRBV30	.	.	TRBJ2-3	CAWSRGWGDTQYF	TGTGCCTGGAGCCGAGGGTGGGGAGATACGCAGTATTTT
TRBV27	few	.	TRBJ2-3	CASSLMTGTDTQYF	TGTGCCAGCAGCCTAATGACGGGGACAGATACGCAGTATTTT
TRBV27	.	TRBD1	TRBJ1-1	CASSLRQGAGMPEAFF	TGTGCCAGCAGTTTACGACAGGGGGCGGGTATGCCTGAAGCTTTCTTT
TRBV5-1	.	TRBD2	TRBJ2-1	CASSLLLAGTADNEQFF	TGCGCCAGCAGCTTGTTGCTAGCGGGGACAGCCGACAATGAGCAGTTCTTC
TRBV15	.	TRBD1	TRBJ1-1	CATSRDPTGGKFTEAFF	TGTGCCACCAGCAGAGATCCGACAGGGGGAAAGTTCACTGAAGCTTTCTTT
TRBV5-4	.	.	TRBJ2-3	CASSFGERTDTQYF	TGTGCCAGCAGCTTTGGAGAGCGGACAGATACGCAGTATTTT
TRBV7-2	.	TRBD1	TRBJ2-3	CASSPLGGLPTDTQYF	TGTGCCAGCAGCCCCTTAGGGGGCCTTCCCACAGATACGCAGTATTTT
TRBV7-9	.	.	TRBJ1-4	CASSLGQGATNEKLFF	TGTGCCAGCAGCTTGGGGCAGGGCGCAACTAATGAAAAACTGTTTTTT
TRBV28	.	.	TRBJ1-4	CASRTGAFNEKLFF	TGTGCCAGCAGGACAGGCGCCTTTAATGAAAAACTGTTTTTT
TRBV2	medium-sized	TRBD1	TRBJ1-2	CASSRQGDYGYTF	TGTGCCAGCAGCCGACAGGGGGACTATGGCTACACCTTC
TRBV15	.	.	TRBJ1-5	CATSRPTGQMNSNQPQHF	TGTGCCACCAGCAGGCCGACAGGTCAGATGAATAGCAATCAGCCCCAGCATTTT
TRBV7-6	.	TRBD2	TRBJ2-3	CASSPSGGASDTQYF	TGTGCCAGCAGCCCTAGCGGGGGGGCTTCAGATACGCAGTATTTT